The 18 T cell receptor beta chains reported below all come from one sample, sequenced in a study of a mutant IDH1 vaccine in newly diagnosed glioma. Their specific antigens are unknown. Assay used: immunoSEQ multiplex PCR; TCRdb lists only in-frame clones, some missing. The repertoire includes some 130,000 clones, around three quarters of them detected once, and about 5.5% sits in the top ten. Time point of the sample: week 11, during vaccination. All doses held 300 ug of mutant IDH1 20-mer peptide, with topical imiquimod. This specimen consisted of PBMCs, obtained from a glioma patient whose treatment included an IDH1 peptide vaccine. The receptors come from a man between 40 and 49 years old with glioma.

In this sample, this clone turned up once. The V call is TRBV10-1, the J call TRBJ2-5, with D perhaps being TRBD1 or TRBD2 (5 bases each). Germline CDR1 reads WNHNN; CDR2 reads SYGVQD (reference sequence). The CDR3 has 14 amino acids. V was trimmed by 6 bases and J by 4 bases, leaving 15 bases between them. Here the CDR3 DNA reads TGCGCCAGCAGCCGGGACGAGGTAGGAGAGACCCAGTACTTC. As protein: CASSRDEVGETQYF.

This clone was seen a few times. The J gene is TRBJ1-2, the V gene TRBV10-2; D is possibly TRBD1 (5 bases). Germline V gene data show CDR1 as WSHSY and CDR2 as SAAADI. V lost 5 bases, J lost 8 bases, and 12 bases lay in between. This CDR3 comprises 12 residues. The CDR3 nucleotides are TGCGCCAGCAGTACGGGGACGGGGGGCTACACCTTC. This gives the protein CASSTGTGGYTF.

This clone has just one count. CDR3 nucleotide sequence: TGTGCTAGTGGTTTGAGCCCCCTCGGCGAGCAGTACTTC. Encoded protein: CASGLSPLGEQYF. This chain uses TRBV12-5 with TRBJ2-7; D call uncertain. CDR1 is LGHNT and CDR2 is FRNRAP in the germline V gene. The length of the CDR3 is 13 residues. V was cut by 2 bases and J by 6 bases, with 11 bases left in between. The full variable domain, completed using reference TRBV12-5 and TRBJ2-7, is DARVTQTPRHKVTEMGQEVTMRCQPILGHNTVFWYRQTMMQGLELLAYFRNRAPLDDSGMPKDRFSAEMPDATLATLKIQPSEPRDSAVYFCASGLSPLGEQYFGPGTRLTVT.

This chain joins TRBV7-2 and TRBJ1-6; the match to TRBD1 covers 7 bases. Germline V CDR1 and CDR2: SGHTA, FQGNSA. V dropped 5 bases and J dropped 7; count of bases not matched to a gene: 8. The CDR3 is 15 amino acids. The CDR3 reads CASSIYRGGNSPLHF. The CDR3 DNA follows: TGTGCCAGCAGCATATACAGGGGCGGCAATTCACCCCTCCACTTT.

Written as DNA, the CDR3 is TGTGCCAGCAGCCCCTTGGGCCCCAAGGTTCTCTACGAGCAGTACTTC. Translation: CASSPLGPKVLYEQYF. The V and J genes are TRBV13 and TRBJ2-7; unclear D gene. Germline values: CDR1 PRHDT, CDR2 FYEKMQ (reference sequence). Trimming pared 5 bases from V and 3 bases from J, leaving 20 bases between. The CDR3 totals 16 residues. Complete variable domain (other parts from reference TRBV13 and TRBJ2-7): AAGVIQSPRHLIKEKRETATLKCYPIPRHDTVYWYQQGPGQDPQFLISFYEKMQSDKGSIPDRFSAQQFSDYHSELNMSSLELGDSALYFCASSPLGPKVLYEQYFGPGTRLTVT.

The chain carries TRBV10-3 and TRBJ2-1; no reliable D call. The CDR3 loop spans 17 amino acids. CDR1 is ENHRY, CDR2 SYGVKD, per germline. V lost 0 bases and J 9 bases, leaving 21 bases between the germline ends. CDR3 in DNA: TGTGCCATCAGTGAGTCAATCATAAGATCCGAAAATTGTGAGCAGTTCTTC. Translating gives CAISESIIRSENCEQFF.

The CDR3 spells CASSFDGHYEQYF. The DNA for the CDR3 is TGTGCCAGCAGCTTTGACGGGCACTACGAGCAGTACTTC. The J gene is TRBJ2-7, the V gene TRBV7-2; D not resolved. The V gene lost 3 bases and the J gene lost 3 bases, with 9 bases spanning the gap. The length of the CDR3 is 13 residues. Germline CDR1 and CDR2: SGHTA and FQGNSA.

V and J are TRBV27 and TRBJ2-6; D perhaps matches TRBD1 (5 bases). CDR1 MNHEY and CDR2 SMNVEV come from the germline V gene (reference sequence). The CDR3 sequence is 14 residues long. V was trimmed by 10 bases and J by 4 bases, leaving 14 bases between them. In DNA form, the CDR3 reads TGTGCCACCGCCAGGGTTTCCGGGGCCAACGTCCTGACTTTC. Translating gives CATARVSGANVLTF.

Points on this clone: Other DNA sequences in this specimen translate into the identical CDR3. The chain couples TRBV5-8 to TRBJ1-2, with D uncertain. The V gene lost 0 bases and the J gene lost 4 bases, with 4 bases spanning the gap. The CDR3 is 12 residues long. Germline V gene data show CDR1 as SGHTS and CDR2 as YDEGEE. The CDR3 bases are TGTGCCAGCAGCTTGGAGGGCTATGGCTACACCTTC. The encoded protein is CASSLEGYGYTF.

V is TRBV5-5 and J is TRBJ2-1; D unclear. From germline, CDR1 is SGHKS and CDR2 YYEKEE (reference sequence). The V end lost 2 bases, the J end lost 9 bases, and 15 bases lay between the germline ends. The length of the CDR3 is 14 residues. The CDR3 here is CASSFPSAVGEQFF. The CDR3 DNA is TGTGCCAGCAGCTTTCCCTCCGCCGTCGGTGAGCAGTTCTTC. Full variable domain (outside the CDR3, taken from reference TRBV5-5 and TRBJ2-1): DAGVTQSPTHLIKTRGQQVTLRCSPISGHKSVSWYQQVLGQGPQFIFQYYEKEERGRGNFPDRFSARQFPNYSSELNVNALLLGDSALYLCASSFPSAVGEQFFGPGTRLTVL.

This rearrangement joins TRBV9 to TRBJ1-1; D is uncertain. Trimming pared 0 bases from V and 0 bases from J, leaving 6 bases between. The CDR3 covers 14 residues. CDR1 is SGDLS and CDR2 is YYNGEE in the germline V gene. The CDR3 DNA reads TGTGCCAGCAGCGTAGTGGCAGTGAACACTGAAGCTTTCTTT. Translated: CASSVVAVNTEAFF.

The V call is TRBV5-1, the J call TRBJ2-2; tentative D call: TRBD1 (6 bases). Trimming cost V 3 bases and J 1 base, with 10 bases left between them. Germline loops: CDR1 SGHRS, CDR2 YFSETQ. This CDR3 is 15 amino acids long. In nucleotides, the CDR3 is TGCGCCAGCAGCTACCGGGACAAGAACACCGGGGAGCTGTTTTTT. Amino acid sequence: CASSYRDKNTGELFF.

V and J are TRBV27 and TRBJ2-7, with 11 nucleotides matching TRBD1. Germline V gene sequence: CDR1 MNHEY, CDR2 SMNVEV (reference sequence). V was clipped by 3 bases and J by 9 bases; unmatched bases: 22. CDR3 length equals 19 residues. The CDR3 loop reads CASSFRGQGGIREAPGQYF. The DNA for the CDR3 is TGTGCCAGCAGTTTCCGGGGACAGGGGGGTATACGGGAGGCGCCGGGGCAGTACTTC.

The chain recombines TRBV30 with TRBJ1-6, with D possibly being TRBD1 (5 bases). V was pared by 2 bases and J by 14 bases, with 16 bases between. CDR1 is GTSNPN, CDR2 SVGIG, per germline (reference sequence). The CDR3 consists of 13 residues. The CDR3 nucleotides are TGTGCCTGGAGTCCCCCCGGCCGGGGGGCCCTCCACTTT. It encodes CAWSPPGRGALHF.

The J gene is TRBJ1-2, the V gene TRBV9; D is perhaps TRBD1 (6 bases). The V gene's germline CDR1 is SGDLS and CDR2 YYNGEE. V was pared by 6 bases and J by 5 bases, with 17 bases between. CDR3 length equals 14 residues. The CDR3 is CASNIEGTPYGYTF. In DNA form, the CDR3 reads TGTGCCAGCAATATAGAGGGGACACCATATGGCTACACCTTC.

CDR3 bases: TGCGCCAGCAGCCAAAACAGGGGTTTAGCAGATACGCAGTATTTT. It codes for CASSQNRGLADTQYF. The chain combines TRBV4-3 with TRBJ2-3, with 7 bases lining up with TRBD1. Germline CDR1 is LGHNA and CDR2 is YSLEER. This CDR3 has 15 residues. Unmatched junction bases numbered 6, after V lost 2 bases and J lost 4 bases.

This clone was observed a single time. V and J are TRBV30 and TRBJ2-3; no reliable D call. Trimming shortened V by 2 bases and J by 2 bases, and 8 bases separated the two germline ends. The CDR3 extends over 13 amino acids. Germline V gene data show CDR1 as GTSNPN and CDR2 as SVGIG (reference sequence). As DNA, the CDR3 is TGTGCCTGGAGTAGCCGGTACACAGATACGCAGTATTTT. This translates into CAWSSRYTDTQYF.

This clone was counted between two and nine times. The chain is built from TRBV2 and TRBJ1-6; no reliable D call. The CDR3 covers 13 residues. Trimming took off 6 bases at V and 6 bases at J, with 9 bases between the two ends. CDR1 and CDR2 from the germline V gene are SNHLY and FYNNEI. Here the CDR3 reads CASRPVTNSPLHF. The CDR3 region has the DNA TGTGCCAGCAGGCCGGTGACTAATTCACCCCTCCACTTT.